The clone carrying this T cell receptor (beta chain) was seen ten or more times. Antigen specificity is unknown. This record belongs to a study of Graves' ophthalmopathy and Graves' hyperthyroidism. Looking at the study overall: Investigators collected peripheral blood at initial diagnosis, before any treatment was given.

V was clipped by 6 bases and J by 1 base; unmatched bases: 8. The CDR3 runs to 15 residues. Germline CDR1 and CDR2: MNHEY and SVGEGT. Transcripts of RNA were the source for amplifying TCR beta CDR3 regions. The first-round RT-PCR employed HTBI primers together with the Qiagen OneStep RT-PCR kit. A multiplex PCR was then performed as the second round. Using its own MiXCR run on the multiplex PCR reads, TCRdb lists one record per CDR3 protein. The table shows about 340,000 distinct CDR3 sequences, with under 20% occurring only once. Study findings and constraints: In blood appeared most of the expanded thyroid clonotypes whose frequency exceeded 0.001.

The chain uses TRBV6-2 or TRBV6-3 and TRBJ2-5; TRBD1 matches at 7 bases. The specimen sequenced was peripheral blood. The receptor was isolated from an adult man with Graves' ophthalmopathy. The CDR3 DNA reads TGTGCCAGCAGCGTACAGGGGTTGATCCAAGAGACCCAGTACTTC. This encodes CASSVQGLIQETQYF.